The entry that follows covers one TCR beta chain sequence. Its antigen remains unidentified. Every participant had a single incident cervical HPV16 infection, and prevalent HPV16 infections were excluded. Cervical HPV DNA was detected by MY09/MY11 PCR and genotyped by dot-blot hybridization. Approximately 16 mL of heparinized blood were centrifuged, and the buffy coat was split into aliquots, frozen at -30 degrees C, and then kept at -80 degrees C. QIAGEN kits were used to extract genomic DNA from the buffy coat specimens. The record originates from a study of T cells in women clearing cervical HPV infection (dated by TCRdb to between 2018 and 2020). General notes on the study: The cases were 25 to 30 women with histologically confirmed HPV16-related CIN3 or worse, and 2 of those women had invasive cancers. Because only a few women had HLA typing data, the possibility that HLA type acted as a confounder could not be ruled out. Among cases, blood sampling occurred a median of about 150 days after lesion detection, with an interquartile range of about 90 to 230 days. Controls were under 30 women whose single incident HPV16 infection cleared within 12 months without precancer or cancer developing. The exploratory proof-of-principle case-control study was nested within the Guanacaste HPV Natural History Study in Costa Rica and compared TCR repertoires across cervical HPV16 outcomes. Quality controls consisted of five blinded duplicates per group, for a total of around 60 samples made up of approximately 50 participants and about ten replicates. Cases were matched to controls by age within five years and by the year the sample was collected. In the parent cohort, about 10,000 women aged 18 or older were enrolled in Guanacaste, Costa Rica, during about 1993 to 1995 and then followed for around seven years. A median age of about 30 years was observed in cases versus 38 to 45 in controls, and no significant differences in baseline characteristics were found. Blood from cases was collected at the visit where the lesion was first found, while blood from controls was collected once the infection could no longer be detected.

TCR beta CDR3 regions were amplified by multiplex PCR from an average of roughly 1.3 ug genomic DNA per sample using the immunoSEQ assay. The assay corrected primer bias using a complete synthetic TCR repertoire to establish an amplification baseline. Amplicons were sequenced on the Illumina platform. The authors' pipeline ran thus. Sequences were error-corrected by clustering with frequency ratios and a modified nearest-neighbor algorithm and were then analyzed in the immunoSEQ Analyzer with IMGT gene definitions. At each rarefaction depth, TCR richness and evenness were averaged over 20 rarefaction repeats, and samples with fewer sequences than the depth were excluded. Relative abundances of V, D and J genes were compared between groups using Wilcoxon rank sum tests, with FDR correction applied. In the blinded duplicates, the intraclass correlation was about 95% for TCR richness and averaged around 78% across 66 gene segments. The immuneACCESS repertoire file appears here via TCRdb, limited to in-frame rearrangements. These files lack a portion of the clones; in checked studies, under half of the deficit traces to unresolved V genes, and the cause of the others is not known. V, J and clone size derive from that table, while D and trimming were established from the DNA sequence. In this sample's table one finds 15,000 to 20,000 clones. The ten largest account for about 15% of the sample.

Overall results and qualifications from the work: Because T-cell numbers per sample were unknown, differences in richness could reflect varying T-cell content rather than repertoire biology. Because of the cross-sectional design, the study could not determine whether the associations came before infection or resulted from infection, and neither effector/memory subsets nor HPV-specific T cells were isolated. Significantly higher TCR repertoire richness was observed in CIN3+ cases than in controls across sequencing depths, whereas no difference in evenness was found. Random forest classifiers combining richness and V gene abundances distinguished cases from controls with an estimated AUC of just under 0.85.

The sequenced material came from blood buffy coat. This clonotype was sampled from a woman between 18 and 75 years old with a cervical HPV16 infection that either progressed to CIN3+ or cleared (not recorded which).

The CDR3 reads as follows: CASSLDKGARTEAFF. The covered CDR3 bases are TGTGCCAGCAGCTTAGATAAGGGGGCGAGGACTGAA. The chain couples TRBV7-9 to TRBJ1-1; the junction holds 7 bases that match TRBD1. The read ends 3 residues shy of where the CDR3 ends; the end is completed using the germline J gene. Clipping removes 1 base from V and 5 bases from J, with 7 as the unmatched junction base count. CDR3 length: 15 amino acids, cysteine to phenylalanine. The CDR3 was read in part: 36 bases, with the frame set at base 1. The germline V gene (reference sequence) yields SEHNR for CDR1 and FQNEAQ for CDR2.